This T cell receptor (beta chain) was captured in a study of T cells in Graves' hyperthyroidism and ophthalmopathy. Per the germline V gene, CDR1 is SGHDT and CDR2 is YYEEEE. V shed 0 bases, J shed 14 bases, and the junction held 8 bases outside the gene matches. The CDR3 is made up of 13 amino acids. In patients aged 18 to 65, hyperthyroidism was newly diagnosed, with duration under 2 months. Each 10 ml fresh peripheral blood draw supplied the PBMCs. RNA transcripts yielded amplified TCR beta CDR3 regions. The HTBI set primed first-round TCR CDR3 RT-PCR. Via MiXCR, TCRdb re-called the multiplex PCR reads, giving one row per CDR3 protein. This table has some 600,000 distinct CDR3 sequences, approximately 15% appearing once.

The chain recombines TRBV5-6 with TRBJ2-1; 7 bases match TRBD2. Specimen: blood. This clonotype was sampled from a woman younger than 45 with Graves' hyperthyroidism that later progressed to Graves' ophthalmopathy. The CDR3 is CASSLEGLAAKFF. CDR3 in DNA: TGTGCCAGCAGCTTGGAGGGGCTAGCGGCGAAGTTCTTC.